This TCR beta chain was found in a study of T cell responses to AZD1222 COVID-19 vaccine. Trimming removed 3 bases at V and 7 bases at J, with 13 bases between. Looked up from germline, CDR1 is SGHRS and CDR2 is YFSETQ. The CDR3 sequence is 14 residues long. Sequencing used immunoSEQ multiplex PCR; TCRdb keeps in-frame clones, though not all of them. The repertoire has about 150,000 clones, 91% of them found once; the top ten carry roughly 7.5%. The clonotype originates from an adult who received the MenACWY meningococcal vaccine as a control. The input for sequencing was peripheral blood, taken 28 days after the second dose of the MenACWY control vaccine. V usage is TRBV5-1 and J usage is TRBJ2-2; tentative D call: TRBD2 (6 bases). CDR3 nucleotides: TGCGCCAGCAGCTCCCGCGGGGTGGGCGGGGAGCTGTTTTTT. Protein product: CASSSRGVGGELFF. The complete variable domain, with remaining parts taken from reference TRBV5-1 and TRBJ2-2, reads KAGVTQTPRYLIKTRGQQVTLSCSPISGHRSVSWYQQTPGQGLQFLFEYFSETQRNKGNFPGRFSGRQFSNSRSEMNVSTLELGDSALYLCASSSRGVGGELFFGEGSRLTVL.